The 32 T cell receptor beta chains presented below share a single source sample, sequenced in a study of naive and memory T cell subsets. An equimolar mix of two oligonucleotides served as the beta constant-region primer for TRBC1 and TRBC2. MiXCR, run by TCRdb on the UMI-ligation and nested PCR reads, gives a single entry per CDR3 protein. The repertoire holds 130,000 to 150,000 distinct CDR3 sequences, with about a sixth as singletons. Sequencing was carried out using naive CD4+ T cells from blood. Receptor source: a human donor in good health.

This clonotype came up a few times. The chain joins TRBV27 to TRBJ1-1, with no clear D. Germline V gene sequence: CDR1 MNHEY, CDR2 SMNVEV (reference sequence). CDR3 size: 13 residues. Trimming shortened V by 6 bases and J by 7 bases, and 15 bases separated the two germline ends. CDR3 sequence (DNA): TGTGCCAGCAGAAGACACTCCGAAGATGAAGCTTTCTTT. Translation gives CASRRHSEDEAFF.

The rearrangement uses TRBV2 and TRBJ2-7; a weak D match, TRBD1 (7 bases). V was shortened by 3 bases and J by 9 bases, with 15 bases between the two germline ends. The CDR3 extends over 13 amino acids. Germline CDR1 reads SNHLY; CDR2 reads FYNNEI. The CDR3: CASSEASGGRQYF. The CDR3 bases are TGTGCCAGCAGTGAGGCGTCAGGGGGGAGGCAGTACTTC.

This clonotype was counted ten times or more. The V call is TRBV10-3, the J call TRBJ2-7; D gene ambiguous. The CDR3 is made up of 14 amino acids. Trimming removed 2 bases from V and 2 bases from J, with 10 bases in between. The germline V gene has CDR1 ENHRY and CDR2 SYGVKD. The CDR3 loop is CAISEDFRPYEQYF. CDR3 sequence (DNA): TGTGCCATCAGTGAGGATTTCAGACCCTACGAGCAGTACTTC.

The chain uses TRBV5-1 and TRBJ2-1; TRBD1 is a possible D gene (6 bases). The germline V gene has CDR1 SGHRS and CDR2 YFSETQ. Between the trimmed V and J ends, which lost 0 bases and 8 bases, there was a span of 9 bases. This CDR3 is built from 13 residues. For the CDR3, the DNA is TGCGCCAGCAGCTTGGGGACAGCGGATGAGCAGTTCTTC. Protein product: CASSLGTADEQFF.

This clonotype occurred a few times. V gene TRBV4-2 combines with J gene TRBJ1-2, with 8 bases fitting TRBD1. CDR3 length equals 15 residues. Germline CDR1 and CDR2: LGHNA and YNFKEQ. V dropped 1 base and J dropped 3; count of bases not matched to a gene: 4. Here the CDR3 DNA reads TGTGCCAGCAGCCAAGGGGTGGACAGGGACTATGGCTACACCTTC. Translation: CASSQGVDRDYGYTF.

This clonotype was counted only a few times. V and J are TRBV4-2 and TRBJ1-5, with TRBD1 as a possible D gene (6 bases). Trimming removed 1 base at V and 0 bases at J, with 7 bases between. The germline gives CDR1 LGHNA, CDR2 YNFKEQ. There are 15 residues in the CDR3. The CDR3 DNA reads as TGTGCCAGCAGCCAAGGGACAGATAGCAATCAGCCCCAGCATTTT. Translated: CASSQGTDSNQPQHF.

The chain has TRBV24-1 and TRBJ2-3, with D perhaps matching TRBD1 (6 bases). The germline V and J ends were trimmed by 7 bases and 0 bases, with 16 bases remaining between them. The CDR3 runs to 16 residues. The germline V gene has CDR1 KGHDR and CDR2 SFDVKD. CDR3 DNA sequence: TGTGCCACCAGCGGGCAGCCGACAGGCAGCACAGATACGCAGTATTTT. Its translation is CATSGQPTGSTDTQYF.

The table lists this clonotype with a few counts. This chain joins TRBV4-1 and TRBJ2-7, with D maybe TRBD1 (6 bases). V lost 0 bases, J lost 7 bases, and 22 bases lay in between. Germline V CDR1 and CDR2: MGHRA, YSYEKL. The CDR3 spans 17 residues. CDR3 DNA: TGCGCCAGCAGCCAAGATAGCAGAGAAGGGGGTGGGGGTGAGCAGTACTTC. Protein product: CASSQDSREGGGGEQYF.

The V and J genes are TRBV5-1 and TRBJ1-6, with D perhaps matching TRBD1 (6 bases). CDR3 length: 14 amino acids. Trimming took off 4 bases at V and 4 bases at J, with 9 bases between the two ends. CDR1 is SGHRS, CDR2 YFSETQ, per germline. The CDR3 bases are TGCGCCAGCAGCCAGGGGTCGTATAATTCACCCCTCCACTTT. This codes for CASSQGSYNSPLHF.

The rearrangement uses TRBV25-1 and TRBJ1-4; D call uncertain. The CDR3 is made up of 17 amino acids. V lost 4 bases to trimming and J lost 0 bases, with 15 bases between them. Germline assignment: CDR1 MGHDK and CDR2 SYGVNS. The CDR3 DNA is TGTGCCAGCAGTGCTTTCGGAGCACTTGCAACTAATGAAAAACTGTTTTTT. Translated: CASSAFGALATNEKLFF.

The genes are TRBV11-2 and TRBJ2-1; perhaps D is TRBD1 or TRBD2 (5 bases each). This CDR3 is built from 15 residues. The germline V and J ends were trimmed by 5 bases and 7 bases, with 18 bases remaining between them. Looked up from germline, CDR1 is SGHAT and CDR2 is FQNNGV. The DNA of the CDR3 is TGTGCCAGCAGCCACCGGGACGGGTTTAGGAATGAGCAGTTCTTC. It codes for CASSHRDGFRNEQFF. Full variable domain (outside the CDR3, taken from reference TRBV11-2 and TRBJ2-1): EAGVAQSPRYKIIEKRQSVAFWCNPISGHATLYWYQQILGQGPKLLIQFQNNGVVDDSQLPKDRFSAERLKGVDSTLKIQPAKLEDSAVYLCASSHRDGFRNEQFFGPGTRLTVL.

This clonotype was recorded many times. This chain connects TRBV12-3 or TRBV12-4 to TRBJ1-3; D is unclear. Trimming removed 3 bases at V and 1 base at J, with 7 bases between. The CDR3 is 14 amino acids. The CDR3 coding sequence is TGTGCCAGCAGTTTTGAAGGATCTGGAAACACCATATATTTT. The encoded protein is CASSFEGSGNTIYF.

This clonotype has more than one count but fewer than ten. The chain joins TRBV7-9 to TRBJ1-4; D uncertain. Between the trimmed V and J ends, which lost 4 bases and 0 bases, there was a span of 9 bases. The CDR3 loop spans 15 amino acids. Germline CDR1 SEHNR, CDR2 FQNEAQ (reference sequence). DNA of the CDR3: TGTGCCAGCAGCTACAGTAGTGCAACTAATGAAAAACTGTTTTTT. Protein: CASSYSSATNEKLFF. The full variable domain, rest sourced from reference TRBV7-9 and TRBJ1-4, is DTGVSQNPRHKITKRGQNVTFRCDPISEHNRLYWYRQTLGQGPEFLTYFQNEAQLEKSRLLSDRFSAERPKGSFSTLEIQRTEQGDSAMYLCASSYSSATNEKLFFGSGTQLSVL.

The chain recombines TRBV6-2 or TRBV6-3 with TRBJ2-5; D is perhaps TRBD2 (5 bases). V lost 2 bases and J 2 bases, leaving 18 bases between the germline ends. Germline V gene data show CDR1 as MNHEY and CDR2 as SVGEGT. This CDR3 comprises 17 residues. The CDR3 loop is CASSYGSQRTLQETQYF. CDR3 coding DNA: TGTGCCAGCAGTTACGGTTCCCAGCGGACGCTACAAGAGACCCAGTACTTC.

This clonotype was picked up a small number of times. The chain links TRBV3-1 to TRBJ1-1, with no clear D. V lost 1 base and J lost 2, with 8 bases in between. Germline loops: CDR1 LGHDT, CDR2 YNNKEL (reference sequence). The CDR3 is made up of 14 amino acids. CDR3 nucleotide sequence: TGTGCCAGCAGCCAAGGACCCGCCAACACTGAAGCTTTCTTT. Amino acid sequence: CASSQGPANTEAFF. Full variable domain (remainder filled in from reference TRBV3-1 and TRBJ1-1): DTAVSQTPKYLVTQMGNDKSIKCEQNLGHDTMYWYKQDSKKFLKIMFSYNNKELIINETVPNRFSPKSPDKAHLNLHINSLELGDSAVYFCASSQGPANTEAFFGQGTRLTVV.

The table lists this clonotype with many counts. The chain employs TRBV14 and TRBJ2-1, with D perhaps TRBD2 (7 bases). Trimming took off 8 bases at V and 8 bases at J, with 16 bases between the two ends. This CDR3 has 13 residues. The germline gives CDR1 SGHDN, CDR2 FVKESK. DNA of the CDR3: TGTGCCAGCGACAAGGGAGGGGGATATGAGCAGTTCTTC. This encodes CASDKGGGYEQFF.

This clonotype was detected only a few times. The chain combines TRBV4-3 with TRBJ2-1; D is uncertain. The CDR3 is 16 amino acids. The V gene's germline CDR1 is LGHNA and CDR2 YSLEER. Trimming took 5 bases from V and 5 from J, leaving 19 bases between them. In nucleotides, the CDR3 is TGCGCCAGCAGCTTCACGCTGATAGCAAGCCACAATGAGCAGTTCTTC. It specifies CASSFTLIASHNEQFF.

This clonotype was counted between two and nine times. The gene calls are TRBV18 and TRBJ1-2; no definite D call. This CDR3 spans 15 amino acids. Germline assignment: CDR1 KGHSH and CDR2 LQKENI. V lost 4 bases and J 0 bases, leaving 12 bases between the germline ends. CDR3 sequence: CASSHLQESNYGYTF. As DNA, the CDR3 is TGTGCCAGCTCACATCTGCAGGAGTCTAACTATGGCTACACCTTC.

The sample holds a few counts of this clonotype. The chain is built from TRBV20-1 and TRBJ2-1; no reliable D call. This CDR3 has 13 residues. Trimming removed 8 bases from V and 4 bases from J, with 15 bases in between. Germline lookup yields CDR1 DFQATT and CDR2 SNEGSKA (reference sequence). The CDR3 sequence is CSLLPEVYNEQFF. The CDR3 nucleotides read TGCAGTCTGCTTCCTGAAGTGTACAATGAGCAGTTCTTC.

The DNA of the CDR3 is TGTGCCAGCAGCTCCCCAGGGGGCAGGAGCACAGATACGCAGTATTTT. Amino acids: CASSSPGGRSTDTQYF. The rearrangement joins TRBV28 to TRBJ2-3; 8 bases map to TRBD1. Germline V CDR1 and CDR2: MDHEN, SYDVKM. This CDR3 has 16 residues. V shed 6 bases, J shed 0 bases, and the junction held 8 bases outside the gene matches.

The gene calls are TRBV3-1 and TRBJ1-3; D might be TRBD1 (5 bases). This CDR3 spans 15 amino acids. Per the germline V gene, CDR1 is LGHDT and CDR2 is YNNKEL (reference sequence). V shed 4 bases and J shed 1 base, with 11 bases lying between them. Here the CDR3 reads CASSREGASGNTIYF. The CDR3 region has the DNA TGTGCCAGCAGCCGGGAAGGGGCGTCTGGAAACACCATATATTTT.

This clonotype occurred a few times. This sequence joins TRBV5-1 and TRBJ2-5; possible D gene TRBD1, 6 bases. The CDR3 is made up of 15 amino acids. CDR1 SGHRS and CDR2 YFSETQ come from the germline V gene. V lost 0 bases to trimming and J lost 2 bases, with 11 bases between them. The CDR3 nucleotides are TGCGCCAGCAGCTTGGCGCCTGACAGGCAAGAGACCCAGTACTTC. Its translation: CASSLAPDRQETQYF. The full variable domain, in which reference TRBV5-1 and TRBJ2-5 provide the parts outside the CDR3, is KAGVTQTPRYLIKTRGQQVTLSCSPISGHRSVSWYQQTPGQGLQFLFEYFSETQRNKGNFPGRFSGRQFSNSRSEMNVSTLELGDSALYLCASSLAPDRQETQYFGPGTRLLVL.

The genes are TRBV5-1 and TRBJ1-5; tentatively, D is TRBD1 (6 bases). V lost 4 bases to trimming and J lost 4 bases, with 15 bases between them. The CDR3 sequence is 15 residues long. Germline CDR1 SGHRS, CDR2 YFSETQ. CDR3 DNA sequence: TGCGCCAGCAGCACGGTGGGGGGGGCGAATCAGCCCCAGCATTTT. Translation gives CASSTVGGANQPQHF.

The gene calls are TRBV5-1 and TRBJ1-1; D may be TRBD1 (5 bases). This CDR3 is built from 15 residues. Germline assignment: CDR1 SGHRS and CDR2 YFSETQ. V was cut by 4 bases and J by 1 base, with 14 bases left in between. The CDR3 DNA reads TGCGCCAGCAGCCCGCAGCCAGGGAGGAACACTGAAGCTTTCTTT. Protein sequence: CASSPQPGRNTEAFF.

The chain joins TRBV28 to TRBJ1-2, with 7 bases lining up with TRBD1. Per germline, CDR1 MDHEN and CDR2 SYDVKM. V gave up 4 bases and J gave up 5 bases; unmatched junction bases: 10. CDR3 length equals 15 residues. Here the CDR3 reads CASSSNDRVGYGYTF. CDR3 bases: TGTGCCAGCAGTTCGAACGACAGGGTCGGGTATGGCTACACCTTC.

This CDR3 reads CASSYRDSPKETQYF. DNA of the CDR3: TGTGCCAGCAGTTACCGGGACAGTCCTAAAGAGACCCAGTACTTC. The rearrangement uses TRBV12-3 or TRBV12-4 and TRBJ2-5; 7 bases are a match to TRBD1. The CDR3 sequence is 15 residues long. Losses at the gene ends were 4 bases for V and 3 bases for J; bases not matched to a gene: 8.

This clonotype was seen a handful of times. The chain recombines TRBV12-3 or TRBV12-4 with TRBJ2-1; D is unresolved. The CDR3 consists of 12 residues. V shed 4 bases and J shed 7 bases, with 8 bases lying between them. The CDR3 loop is CASSCLGNEQFF. The CDR3 nucleotides are TGTGCCAGCAGTTGTTTGGGAAATGAGCAGTTCTTC.

This clonotype was detected a few times. V is TRBV18 and J is TRBJ1-1; D unresolved. The CDR3 spans 14 residues. CDR1 and CDR2 from the germline V gene are KGHSH and LQKENI. V gave up 5 bases and J gave up 5 bases, with 15 bases separating them. In DNA form, the CDR3 reads TGTGCCAGCTCATCCACAGAAGGTCGGACTGAAGCTTTCTTT. It specifies CASSSTEGRTEAFF.

This clonotype was seen only a few times. The V gene is TRBV29-1, the J gene TRBJ2-6; D may be TRBD1 (6 bases). The CDR3 runs to 14 residues. V was clipped by 5 bases and J by 4 bases, with 12 bases between them. Germline-derived CDR1 and CDR2 are SQVTM and ANQGSEA. The CDR3: CSVQTGTGANVLTF. CDR3 nucleotide sequence: TGCAGCGTTCAAACAGGGACAGGGGCCAACGTCCTGACTTTC.

This chain joins TRBV20-1 and TRBJ2-2, with 10 positions matching TRBD2. CDR1 and CDR2 (germline): DFQATT, SNEGSKA (reference sequence). The CDR3 runs 14 residues. V gave up 5 bases and J gave up 4 bases; unmatched junction bases: 4. CDR3 bases: TGCAGTGCTGCCTCTAGCGGGAGCACCGGGGAGCTGTTTTTT. Its translation is CSAASSGSTGELFF.

The chain has TRBV5-1 and TRBJ1-2, with 12 bases aligning to TRBD1. The CDR3 consists of 17 residues. With V trimmed by 4 bases and J by 5 bases, 12 bases remained unmatched. Germline V gene sequence: CDR1 SGHRS, CDR2 YFSETQ. The CDR3 DNA sequence: TGCGCCAGCAGCGGGACCGGGACAGGGGGCGCGGGTTATGGCTACACCTTC. This encodes CASSGTGTGGAGYGYTF.

V is TRBV29-1 and J is TRBJ1-1; D gene unclear. The V end lost 0 bases, the J end lost 0 bases, and 14 bases lay between the germline ends. This CDR3 has 16 residues. Germline V CDR1 and CDR2: SQVTM, ANQGSEA. DNA of the CDR3: TGCAGCGTTGAAGATTATTTGGGCAGATTGAACACTGAAGCTTTCTTT. Encoded protein: CSVEDYLGRLNTEAFF.